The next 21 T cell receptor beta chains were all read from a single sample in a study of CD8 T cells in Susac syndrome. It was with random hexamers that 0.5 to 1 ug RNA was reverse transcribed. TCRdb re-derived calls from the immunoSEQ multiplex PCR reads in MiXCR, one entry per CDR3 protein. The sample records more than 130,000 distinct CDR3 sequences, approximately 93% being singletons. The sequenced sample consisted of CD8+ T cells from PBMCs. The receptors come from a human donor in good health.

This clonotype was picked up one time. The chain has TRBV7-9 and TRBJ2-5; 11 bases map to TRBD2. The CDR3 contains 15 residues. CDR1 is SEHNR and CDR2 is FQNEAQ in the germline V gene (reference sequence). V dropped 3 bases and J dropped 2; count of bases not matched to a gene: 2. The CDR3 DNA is TGTGCCAGCAGCTTGGGGACTAGCGGACAAGAGACCCAGTACTTC. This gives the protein CASSLGTSGQETQYF.

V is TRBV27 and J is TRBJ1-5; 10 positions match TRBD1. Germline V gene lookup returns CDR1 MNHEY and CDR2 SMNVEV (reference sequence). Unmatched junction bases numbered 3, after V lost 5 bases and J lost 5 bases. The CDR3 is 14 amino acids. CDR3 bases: TGTGCCAGCAGTCAGGGACAGGGGTATCAGCCCCAGCATTTT. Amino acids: CASSQGQGYQPQHF.

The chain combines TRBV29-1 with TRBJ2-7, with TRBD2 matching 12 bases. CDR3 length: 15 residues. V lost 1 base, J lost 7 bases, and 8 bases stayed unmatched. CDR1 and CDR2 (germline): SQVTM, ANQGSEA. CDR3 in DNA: TGCAGCGTTGAAGCCAGGACTAGCGGGACTGAGGAGCAGTACTTC. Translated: CSVEARTSGTEEQYF.

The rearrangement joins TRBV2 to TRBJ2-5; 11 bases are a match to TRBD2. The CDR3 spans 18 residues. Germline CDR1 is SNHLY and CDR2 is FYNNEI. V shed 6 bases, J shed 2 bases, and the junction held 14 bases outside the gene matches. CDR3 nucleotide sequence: TGTGCCAGCAGCCCCGGGACTAGCGGTTATGGGGGGCAAGAGACCCAGTACTTC. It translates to CASSPGTSGYGGQETQYF.

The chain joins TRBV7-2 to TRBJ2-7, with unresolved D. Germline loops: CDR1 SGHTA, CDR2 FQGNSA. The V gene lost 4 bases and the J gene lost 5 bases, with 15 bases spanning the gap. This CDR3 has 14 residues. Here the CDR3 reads CASSSLGSADEQYF. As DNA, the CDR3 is TGTGCCAGCAGCTCGCTAGGATCGGCGGACGAGCAGTACTTC.

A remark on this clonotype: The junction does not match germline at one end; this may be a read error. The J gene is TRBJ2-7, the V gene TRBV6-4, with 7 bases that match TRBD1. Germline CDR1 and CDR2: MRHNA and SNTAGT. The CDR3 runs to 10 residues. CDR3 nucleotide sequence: TGTGCCAGCAGGGGACAGTCCGTGTCCTTC. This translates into CASRGQSVSF.

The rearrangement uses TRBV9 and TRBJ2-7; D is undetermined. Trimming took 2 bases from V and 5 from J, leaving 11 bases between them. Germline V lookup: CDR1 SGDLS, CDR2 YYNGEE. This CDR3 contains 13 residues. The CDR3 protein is CASSVWGFDEQYF. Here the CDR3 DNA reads TGTGCCAGCAGCGTTTGGGGTTTCGACGAGCAGTACTTC.

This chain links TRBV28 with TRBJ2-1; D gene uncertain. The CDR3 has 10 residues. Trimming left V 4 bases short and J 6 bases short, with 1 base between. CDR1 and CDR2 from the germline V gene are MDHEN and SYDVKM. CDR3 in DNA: TGTGCCAGCAGTTCCAATGAGCAGTTCTTC. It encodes CASSSNEQFF.

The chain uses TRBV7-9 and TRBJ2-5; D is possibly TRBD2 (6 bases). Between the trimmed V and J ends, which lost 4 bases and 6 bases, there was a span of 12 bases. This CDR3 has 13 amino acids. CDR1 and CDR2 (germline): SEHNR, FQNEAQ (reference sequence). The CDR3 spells CASSSRLVQTQYF. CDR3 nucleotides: TGTGCCAGCAGCTCCCGACTAGTGCAGACCCAGTACTTC. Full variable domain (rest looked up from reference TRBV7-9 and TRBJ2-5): DTGVSQNPRHKITKRGQNVTFRCDPISEHNRLYWYRQTLGQGPEFLTYFQNEAQLEKSRLLSDRFSAERPKGSFSTLEIQRTEQGDSAMYLCASSSRLVQTQYFGPGTRLLVL.

This CDR3 is CASSPWGTEAFF. The CDR3 DNA is TGTGCCAGCAGCCCGTGGGGCACTGAAGCTTTCTTT. The chain recombines TRBV3-1 with TRBJ1-1; D remains unclear. Per the germline V gene, CDR1 is LGHDT and CDR2 is YNNKEL (reference sequence). The CDR3 spans 12 residues. V gave up 4 bases and J gave up 4 bases, with 7 bases separating them.

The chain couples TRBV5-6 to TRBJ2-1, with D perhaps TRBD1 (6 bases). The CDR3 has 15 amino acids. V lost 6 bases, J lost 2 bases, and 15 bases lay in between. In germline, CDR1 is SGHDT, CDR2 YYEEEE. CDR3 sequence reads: CASKAGVVTYNEQFF. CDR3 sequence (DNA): TGTGCCAGCAAGGCAGGGGTGGTAACCTACAATGAGCAGTTCTTC.

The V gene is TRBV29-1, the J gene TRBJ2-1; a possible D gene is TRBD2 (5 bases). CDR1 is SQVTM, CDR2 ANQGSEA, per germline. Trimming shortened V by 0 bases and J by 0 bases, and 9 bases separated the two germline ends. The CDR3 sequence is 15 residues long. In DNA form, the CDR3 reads TGCAGCGTTGAAGATCTCCGGGACTCCTACAATGAGCAGTTCTTC. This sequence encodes CSVEDLRDSYNEQFF.

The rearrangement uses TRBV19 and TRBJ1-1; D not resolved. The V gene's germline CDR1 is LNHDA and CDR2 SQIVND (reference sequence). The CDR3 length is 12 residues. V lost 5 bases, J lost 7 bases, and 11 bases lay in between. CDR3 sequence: CASSHLRGEAFF. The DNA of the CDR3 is TGTGCCAGTAGTCATCTGCGGGGTGAAGCTTTCTTT.

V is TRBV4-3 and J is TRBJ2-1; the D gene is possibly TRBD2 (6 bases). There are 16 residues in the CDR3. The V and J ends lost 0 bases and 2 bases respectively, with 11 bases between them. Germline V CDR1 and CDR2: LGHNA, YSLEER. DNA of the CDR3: TGCGCCAGCAGCCAAGATACGGGAGAACCCTACAATGAGCAGTTCTTC. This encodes CASSQDTGEPYNEQFF.

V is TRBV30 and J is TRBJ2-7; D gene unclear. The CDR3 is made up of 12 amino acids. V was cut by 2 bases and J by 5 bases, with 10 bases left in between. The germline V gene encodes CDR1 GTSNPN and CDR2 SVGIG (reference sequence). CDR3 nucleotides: TGTGCCTGGAGTTTGGGTTTTAACGAGCAGTACTTC. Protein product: CAWSLGFNEQYF.

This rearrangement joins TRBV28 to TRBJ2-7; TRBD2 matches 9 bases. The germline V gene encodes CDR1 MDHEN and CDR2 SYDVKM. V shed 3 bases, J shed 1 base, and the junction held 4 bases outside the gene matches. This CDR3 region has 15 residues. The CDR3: CASSFPAGGSYEQYF. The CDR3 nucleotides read TGTGCCAGCAGTTTCCCAGCGGGAGGTTCCTACGAGCAGTACTTC.

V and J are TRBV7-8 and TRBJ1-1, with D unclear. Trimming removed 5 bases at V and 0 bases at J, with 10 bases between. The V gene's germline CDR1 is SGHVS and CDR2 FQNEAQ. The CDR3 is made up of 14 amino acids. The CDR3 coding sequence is TGTGCCAGCAGCCGTTACCCAATGAACACTGAAGCTTTCTTT. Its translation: CASSRYPMNTEAFF. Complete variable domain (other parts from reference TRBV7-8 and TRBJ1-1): GAGVSQSPRYKVAKRGQDVALRCDPISGHVSLFWYQQALGQGPEFLTYFQNEAQLDKSGLPSDRFFAERPEGSVSTLKIQRTQQEDSAVYLCASSRYPMNTEAFFGQGTRLTVV.

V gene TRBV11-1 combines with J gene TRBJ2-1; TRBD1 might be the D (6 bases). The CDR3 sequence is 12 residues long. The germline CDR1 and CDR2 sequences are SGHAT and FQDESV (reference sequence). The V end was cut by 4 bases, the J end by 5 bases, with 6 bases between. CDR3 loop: CASSWTDNEQFF. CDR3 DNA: TGTGCCAGCAGCTGGACAGACAATGAGCAGTTCTTC.

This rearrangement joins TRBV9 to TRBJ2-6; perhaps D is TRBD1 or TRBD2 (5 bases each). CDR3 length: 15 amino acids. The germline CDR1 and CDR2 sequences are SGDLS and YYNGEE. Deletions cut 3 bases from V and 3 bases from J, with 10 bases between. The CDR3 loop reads CASSDGAHGANVLTF. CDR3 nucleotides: TGTGCCAGCAGCGACGGGGCTCATGGGGCCAACGTCCTGACTTTC.

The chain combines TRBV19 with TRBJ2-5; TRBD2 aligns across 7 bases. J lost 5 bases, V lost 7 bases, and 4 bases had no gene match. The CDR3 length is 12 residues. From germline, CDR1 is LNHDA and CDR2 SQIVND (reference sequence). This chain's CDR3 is CASTGRSETQYF. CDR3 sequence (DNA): TGTGCCAGTACCGGGAGGAGCGAGACCCAGTACTTC.

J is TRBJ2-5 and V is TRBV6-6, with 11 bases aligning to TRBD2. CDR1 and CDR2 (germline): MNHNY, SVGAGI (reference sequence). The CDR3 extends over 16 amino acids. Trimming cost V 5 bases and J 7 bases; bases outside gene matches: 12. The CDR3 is CASSQTGTSGKRTQYF. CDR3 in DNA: TGTGCCAGCAGTCAAACCGGGACTAGCGGCAAGAGGACCCAGTACTTC.